This T cell receptor beta chain was profiled in a study of shared clonotypes between healthy human individuals. Study background: A donor's plate count was three for CD4 naive and three for CD4 memory; CD8 naive had two and CD8 memory one. General study findings and limits: The sharing of roughly 5% of naive CD4 clonotypes was seen across a handful of donors.

This CDR3 region has 15 residues. Deletions cut 4 bases from V and 0 bases from J, with 12 bases between. CDR1 is SGHRS, CDR2 YFSETQ, per germline. Concerning this clone: What it recognizes is unknown. The same CDR3 can be traced to other DNA sequences in this sample.

TCRdb's table, derived via immunoSEQ multiplex PCR, lists solely in-frame clones and lacks some. The data show 2 million to 3 million clones, approximately 94% seen once. The origin of this receptor is a young man in good health. The chain joins TRBV5-1 to TRBJ2-3; a weak D match, TRBD1 (6 bases). Sequencing was done on a sample of naive CD4+ T cells sorted from blood. The subset here: CD45RA+ positively selected. The CDR3 DNA reads as TGCGCCAGCAGCCTGACAGGTGTGAGCACAGATACGCAGTATTTT. Its protein is CASSLTGVSTDTQYF.